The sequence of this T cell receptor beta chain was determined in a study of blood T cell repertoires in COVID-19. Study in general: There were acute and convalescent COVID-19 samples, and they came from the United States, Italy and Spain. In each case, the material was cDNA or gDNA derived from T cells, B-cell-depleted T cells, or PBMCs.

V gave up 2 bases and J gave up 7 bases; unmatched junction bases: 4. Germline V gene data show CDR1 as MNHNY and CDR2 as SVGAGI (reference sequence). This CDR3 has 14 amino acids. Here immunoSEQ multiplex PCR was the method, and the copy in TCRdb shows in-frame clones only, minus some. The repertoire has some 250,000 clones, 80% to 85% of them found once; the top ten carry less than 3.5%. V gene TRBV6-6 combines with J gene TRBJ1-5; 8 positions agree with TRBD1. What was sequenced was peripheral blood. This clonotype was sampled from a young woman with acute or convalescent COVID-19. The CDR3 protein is CASSYGQGAQPQHF. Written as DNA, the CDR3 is TGTGCCAGCAGTTACGGTCAGGGGGCCCAGCCCCAGCATTTT.